A single sample gave rise to the 30 T cell receptor beta chains below, sequenced in a study of cytomegalovirus exposure and HLA in healthy donors. Assay: immunoSEQ multiplex PCR; the TCRdb copy retains only in-frame clones and omits some. The sample consists of about 160,000 clones, roughly 86% of them appearing once. The sample taken for sequencing was PBMCs. Receptors were obtained from a woman younger than 30 in good health and CMV-seropositive.

The V and J genes are TRBV30 and TRBJ1-5; possibly TRBD1 for D (5 bases). Germline loops: CDR1 GTSNPN, CDR2 SVGIG (reference sequence). This CDR3 is built from 15 residues. V dropped 2 bases and J dropped 2 bases, with 13 bases sitting between them. CDR3 region: CAWSWGGVGNQPQHF. The CDR3 DNA reads as TGTGCCTGGAGTTGGGGAGGGGTGGGCAATCAGCCCCAGCATTTT.

This clone was observed a few times. The same CDR3 can be traced to other DNA sequences in this sample. The chain links TRBV5-1 to TRBJ2-5; tentative D call: TRBD2 (5 bases). Germline CDR1 reads SGHRS; CDR2 reads YFSETQ. The CDR3 covers 14 residues. V was shortened by 0 bases and J by 2 bases, with 8 bases between the two germline ends. CDR3 nucleotide sequence: TGCGCCAGCAGCTTGGGAGCGGTACAAGAGACCCAGTACTTC. It is translated as CASSLGAVQETQYF.

The chain has TRBV30 and TRBJ1-5; D gene uncertain. Trimming took 0 bases from V and 2 from J, leaving 17 bases between them. CDR1 is GTSNPN, CDR2 SVGIG, per germline (reference sequence). The CDR3 length is 17 residues. CDR3 protein: CAWSVGAQLFGNQPQHF. CDR3 nucleotide sequence: TGTGCCTGGAGTGTGGGAGCCCAATTATTCGGCAATCAGCCCCAGCATTTT. Together with reference TRBV30 and TRBJ1-5, the CDR3 gives the full variable domain: SQTIHQWPATLVQPVGSPLSLECTVEGTSNPNLYWYRQAAGRGLQLLFYSVGIGQISSEVPQNLSASRPQDRQFILSSKKLLLSDSGFYLCAWSVGAQLFGNQPQHFGDGTRLSIL.

The J gene is TRBJ2-2, the V gene TRBV6-5, with D perhaps matching TRBD1 (6 bases). Trimming took 8 bases from V and 4 from J, leaving 14 bases between them. The CDR3 length is 14 residues. Looked up from germline, CDR1 is MNHEY and CDR2 is SVGAGI. In nucleotides, the CDR3 is TGTGCCAGCGGCTCACAGGGTTTCACCGGGGAGCTGTTTTTT. Protein product: CASGSQGFTGELFF.

This clone showed up just once. The chain has TRBV5-1 and TRBJ1-1; 8 bases are shared with TRBD1. Germline-derived CDR1 and CDR2 are SGHRS and YFSETQ. The J segment lost 6 bases and the V segment lost 4 bases, leaving 8 bases of the junction unmatched. This CDR3 has 14 residues. DNA of the CDR3: TGCGCCAGCAGCCCGGACAGGGATAGTTCTGAAGCTTTCTTT. This translates into CASSPDRDSSEAFF.

The chain couples TRBV27 to TRBJ2-1; D is undetermined. In germline, CDR1 is MNHEY, CDR2 SMNVEV (reference sequence). The V end was cut by 3 bases, the J end by 10 bases, with 13 bases between. The CDR3 sequence is 13 residues long. CDR3: CASSFNFPPEQFF. Here the CDR3 DNA reads TGTGCCAGCAGTTTCAACTTCCCCCCCGAGCAGTTCTTC.

This clone was observed a single time. The CDR3 sequence is CSAGTSYEQYF. CDR3 coding DNA: TGCAGTGCGGGCACTAGTTACGAGCAGTACTTC. The V gene is TRBV20-1, the J gene TRBJ2-7, with D perhaps matching TRBD2 (5 bases). This CDR3 comprises 11 residues. Germline lookup yields CDR1 DFQATT and CDR2 SNEGSKA (reference sequence). Trimming shortened V by 6 bases and J by 4 bases, and 10 bases separated the two germline ends.

The gene calls are TRBV5-8 and TRBJ2-5, with 13 positions matching TRBD2. The CDR3 covers 16 residues. The germline V gene encodes CDR1 SGHTS and CDR2 YDEGEE. V lost 3 bases and J lost 1; bases outside the gene matches: 3. The CDR3 DNA is TGTGCCAGCAGCTCCGGACTAGCGGGGGCCCAAGAGACCCAGTACTTC. Amino acids: CASSSGLAGAQETQYF.

The chain couples TRBV5-1 to TRBJ1-2; D is possibly TRBD1 (5 bases). V lost 5 bases and J 2 bases, leaving 10 bases between the germline ends. The CDR3 contains 13 residues. Germline CDR1 is SGHRS and CDR2 is YFSETQ. CDR3 sequence: CASRQERNYGYTF. CDR3 sequence (DNA): TGCGCCAGCAGACAGGAACGAAACTATGGCTACACCTTC.

The chain joins TRBV2 to TRBJ2-7; the match to TRBD1 covers 8 bases. J gave up 3 bases and V 7 bases, and 5 bases lay outside the gene matches. CDR3 length equals 13 residues. In germline, CDR1 is SNHLY, CDR2 FYNNEI. The CDR3 DNA follows: TGTGCCAGCACTCAGGGGGCGAGCTACGAGCAGTACTTC. It specifies CASTQGASYEQYF.

This clone has just one count. The chain combines TRBV30 with TRBJ1-1; D remains unclear. The CDR3 has 11 residues. Trimming stripped 4 bases from V and 11 bases from J, with 14 bases between. The germline CDR1 and CDR2 sequences are GTSNPN and SVGIG (reference sequence). The CDR3 loop is CAWNQRGSAFF. CDR3 nucleotide sequence: TGTGCCTGGAATCAACGGGGATCGGCTTTCTTT. The variable domain in full, completed from reference TRBV30 and TRBJ1-1, reads SQTIHQWPATLVQPVGSPLSLECTVEGTSNPNLYWYRQAAGRGLQLLFYSVGIGQISSEVPQNLSASRPQDRQFILSSKKLLLSDSGFYLCAWNQRGSAFFGQGTRLTVV.

V usage is TRBV6-1 and J usage is TRBJ2-5, with 7 positions matching TRBD1. Per the germline V gene, CDR1 is MNHNS and CDR2 is SASEGT. Germline trimming cut 2 bases from V and 5 bases from J; bases unmatched to any gene: 8. CDR3 size: 15 residues. The CDR3 here is CASSELTGDLETQYF. The CDR3 DNA reads TGTGCCAGCAGTGAACTCACAGGGGATTTGGAGACCCAGTACTTC.

The chain employs TRBV25-1 and TRBJ2-7, with D possibly matching TRBD1 (6 bases). The V gene lost 6 bases and the J gene lost 0 bases, with 15 bases spanning the gap. There are 15 residues in the CDR3. The V gene's germline CDR1 is MGHDK and CDR2 SYGVNS. The CDR3 coding sequence is TGTGCCAGCAGCCCAGGGGTATGGAGCTCCTACGAGCAGTACTTC. This codes for CASSPGVWSSYEQYF.

The chain recombines TRBV5-4 with TRBJ2-3; 8 bases match TRBD2. CDR3 length: 15 amino acids. CDR1 is SGHNT and CDR2 is YYREEE in the germline V gene (reference sequence). Trimming took 0 bases from V and 6 from J; bases not matched to a gene: 6. Here the CDR3 DNA reads TGTGCCAGCAGCTTGGAAGCGGGAGAATTGGATACGCAGTATTTT. It is translated as CASSLEAGELDTQYF.

This sequence joins TRBV2 and TRBJ2-1; 8 positions match TRBD2. CDR1 is SNHLY and CDR2 is FYNNEI in the germline V gene. This CDR3 spans 15 amino acids. V shed 4 bases, J shed 4 bases, and the junction held 6 bases outside the gene matches. CDR3 sequence: CASSVEGTRYNEQFF. The CDR3 nucleotides are TGTGCCAGCAGTGTGGAGGGGACTAGGTACAATGAGCAGTTCTTC.

V and J are TRBV30 and TRBJ2-3; no clear D gene. The V gene lost 1 base and the J gene lost 3 bases, with 11 bases spanning the gap. CDR3 length: 14 amino acids. Germline assignment: CDR1 GTSNPN and CDR2 SVGIG (reference sequence). CDR3 sequence (DNA): TGTGCCTGGAGTGCCCTGGCTTTGACAGATACGCAGTATTTT. Its protein product is CAWSALALTDTQYF.

There are many counts of this clone. This sample also contains other DNA sequences that code for the same CDR3. The V call is TRBV5-1, the J call TRBJ1-3; D ambiguous. This CDR3 is built from 13 residues. CDR1 is SGHRS, CDR2 YFSETQ, per germline. V was shortened by 4 bases and J by 0 bases, with 5 bases between the two germline ends. In nucleotides, the CDR3 is TGCGCCAGCAGCCTGAGCTCTGGAAACACCATATATTTT. This codes for CASSLSSGNTIYF. The complete variable domain, with remaining parts taken from reference TRBV5-1 and TRBJ1-3, reads KAGVTQTPRYLIKTRGQQVTLSCSPISGHRSVSWYQQTPGQGLQFLFEYFSETQRNKGNFPGRFSGRQFSNSRSEMNVSTLELGDSALYLCASSLSSGNTIYFGEGSWLTVV.

The chain links TRBV7-2 to TRBJ1-5; D uncertain. CDR3 length: 17 amino acids. CDR1 SGHTA and CDR2 FQGNSA come from the germline V gene. Between the trimmed V and J ends, which lost 5 bases and 0 bases, there was a span of 17 bases. CDR3: CASSLQPRGYSNQPQHF. The CDR3 bases are TGTGCCAGCAGCCTACAGCCCCGGGGTTATAGCAATCAGCCCCAGCATTTT.

The chain is built from TRBV7-9 and TRBJ2-1; the D gene is possibly TRBD2 (6 bases). This CDR3 has 12 amino acids. V was trimmed by 6 bases and J by 9 bases, leaving 12 bases between them. Germline V gives CDR1 SEHNR, CDR2 FQNEAQ (reference sequence). CDR3 coding DNA: TGTGCCAGCAGACCGATGGAGGGTGAGCAGTTCTTC. Its protein product is CASRPMEGEQFF.

J is TRBJ2-5 and V is TRBV19, with TRBD1 identical over 7 bases. There are 15 residues in the CDR3. V lost 6 bases and J lost 2; bases outside the gene matches: 9. CDR1 and CDR2 (germline): LNHDA, SQIVND (reference sequence). The CDR3 nucleotides read TGTGCCAGTAGCCGGAATGAGGACAGGCAAGAGACCCAGTACTTC. Amino acids: CASSRNEDRQETQYF.

The genes are TRBV19 and TRBJ2-7, with D tentatively TRBD1 (6 bases). The CDR3 extends over 13 amino acids. V was clipped by 5 bases and J by 5 bases, with 13 bases between them. Germline values: CDR1 LNHDA, CDR2 SQIVND (reference sequence). The chain's CDR3 is CASSHSGTNEQYF. As DNA, the CDR3 is TGTGCCAGTAGTCATTCCGGGACAAACGAGCAGTACTTC.

The chain links TRBV6-6 to TRBJ1-3; D may be TRBD1 (6 bases). The CDR3 has 13 amino acids. Trimming pared 10 bases from V and 2 bases from J, leaving 12 bases between. Germline values: CDR1 MNHNY, CDR2 SVGAGI (reference sequence). Here the CDR3 DNA reads TGTGCCACAGGGGAAAGAGCTGGAAACACCATATATTTT. Translating it yields CATGERAGNTIYF.

This rearrangement joins TRBV5-1 to TRBJ2-2; TRBD2 matches at 8 bases. V was clipped by 7 bases and J by 1 base; unmatched bases: 3. The CDR3 sequence is 14 residues long. The V gene's germline CDR1 is SGHRS and CDR2 YFSETQ. CDR3 bases: TGCGCCAGCCTCCTAGCGGGGAACACCGGGGAGCTGTTTTTT. Its protein product is CASLLAGNTGELFF.

The chain employs TRBV2 and TRBJ2-3; D is unclear. The CDR3 has 11 amino acids. V was trimmed by 7 bases and J by 6 bases, leaving 8 bases between them. Looked up from germline, CDR1 is SNHLY and CDR2 is FYNNEI. The CDR3 loop reads CASNAWDTQYF. CDR3 nucleotide sequence: TGTGCCAGCAATGCGTGGGATACGCAGTATTTT. The variable domain in full, with the rest retrieved from reference TRBV2 and TRBJ2-3, is EPEVTQTPSHQVTQMGQEVILRCVPISNHLYFYWYRQILGQKVEFLVSFYNNEISEKSEIFDDQFSVERPDGSNFTLKIRSTKLEDSAMYFCASNAWDTQYFGPGTRLTVL.

The chain has TRBV2 and TRBJ2-7; 14 nucleotides match TRBD2. V shed 6 bases and J 6 bases; nucleotides not matched to a gene: 7. Germline CDR1 is SNHLY and CDR2 is FYNNEI. The CDR3 consists of 15 residues. CDR3 nucleotide sequence: TGTGCCAGCAGCGGGACTAGCGGGAGAATGCGCGAGCAGTACTTC. Amino acids: CASSGTSGRMREQYF.

This clone was counted once. The V and J genes are TRBV7-9 and TRBJ2-7; 8 nucleotides agree with TRBD2. With 5 bases clipped from V and 0 bases from J, the junction kept 9 bases outside the gene matches. The CDR3 consists of 16 residues. Germline V gene data show CDR1 as SEHNR and CDR2 as FQNEAQ (reference sequence). Here the CDR3 reads CASSVSSGPSSYEQYF. Written as DNA, the CDR3 is TGTGCCAGCAGCGTTTCTAGCGGGCCTAGCTCCTACGAGCAGTACTTC.

The V call is TRBV4-2, the J call TRBJ2-1; 7 bases are a match to TRBD2. The CDR3 consists of 16 residues. Germline-derived CDR1 and CDR2 are LGHNA and YNFKEQ. Unmatched junction bases numbered 5, after V lost 0 bases and J lost 3 bases. The CDR3 bases are TGTGCCAGCAGCCAAGATAGTGGCGGGGGCTACAATGAGCAGTTCTTC. Its translation is CASSQDSGGGYNEQFF.

CDR3 nucleotide sequence: TGTGCCAGCAGGACCACAGGGGGCCGAGGCTATGGCTACACCTTC. Its protein product is CASRTTGGRGYGYTF. The gene calls are TRBV7-8 and TRBJ1-2; 9 bases line up with TRBD1. The CDR3 is 15 residues long. Germline lookup yields CDR1 SGHVS and CDR2 FQNEAQ. The V and J ends lost 6 bases and 4 bases, in that order; junction bases with no gene match: 9. Looking up the rest from reference TRBV7-8 and TRBJ1-2 gives the full variable domain: GAGVSQSPRYKVAKRGQDVALRCDPISGHVSLFWYQQALGQGPEFLTYFQNEAQLDKSGLPSDRFFAERPEGSVSTLKIQRTQQEDSAVYLCASRTTGGRGYGYTFGSGTRLTVV.

The chain joins TRBV4-1 to TRBJ1-2; tentative D call: TRBD1 (6 bases). The CDR3 totals 14 residues. CDR1 and CDR2 from the germline V gene are MGHRA and YSYEKL. V lost 0 bases and J 4 bases, leaving 9 bases between the germline ends. CDR3 residues: CASSQDQGGYGYTF. CDR3 bases: TGCGCCAGCAGCCAAGATCAAGGGGGCTATGGCTACACCTTC.

CDR3 protein: CASSRQGGNGYTF. CDR3 coding DNA: TGTGCCAGCAGCCGACAGGGGGGTAATGGCTACACCTTC. The chain employs TRBV9 and TRBJ1-2, with 9 bases identical to TRBD1. Germline V gene lookup returns CDR1 SGDLS and CDR2 YYNGEE. The junction had 4 bases not matched to a gene; V was cut back by 4 bases and J by 6 bases. The CDR3 sequence is 13 residues long.